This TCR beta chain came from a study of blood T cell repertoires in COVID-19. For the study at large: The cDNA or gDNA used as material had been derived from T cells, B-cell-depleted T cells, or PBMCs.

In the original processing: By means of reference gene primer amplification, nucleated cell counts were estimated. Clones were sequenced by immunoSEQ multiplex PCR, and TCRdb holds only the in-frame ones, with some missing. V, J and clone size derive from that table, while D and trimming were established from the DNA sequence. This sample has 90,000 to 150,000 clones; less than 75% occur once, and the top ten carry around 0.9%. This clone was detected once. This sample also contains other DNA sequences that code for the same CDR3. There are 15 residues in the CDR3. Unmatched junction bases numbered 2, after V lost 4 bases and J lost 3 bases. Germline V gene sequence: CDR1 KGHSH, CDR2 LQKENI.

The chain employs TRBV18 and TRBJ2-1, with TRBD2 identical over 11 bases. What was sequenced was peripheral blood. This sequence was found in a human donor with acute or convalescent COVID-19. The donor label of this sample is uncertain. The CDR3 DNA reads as TGTGCCAGCTCACTAGCGGGGGGGGACTACAATGAGCAGTTCTTC. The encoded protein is CASSLAGGDYNEQFF.